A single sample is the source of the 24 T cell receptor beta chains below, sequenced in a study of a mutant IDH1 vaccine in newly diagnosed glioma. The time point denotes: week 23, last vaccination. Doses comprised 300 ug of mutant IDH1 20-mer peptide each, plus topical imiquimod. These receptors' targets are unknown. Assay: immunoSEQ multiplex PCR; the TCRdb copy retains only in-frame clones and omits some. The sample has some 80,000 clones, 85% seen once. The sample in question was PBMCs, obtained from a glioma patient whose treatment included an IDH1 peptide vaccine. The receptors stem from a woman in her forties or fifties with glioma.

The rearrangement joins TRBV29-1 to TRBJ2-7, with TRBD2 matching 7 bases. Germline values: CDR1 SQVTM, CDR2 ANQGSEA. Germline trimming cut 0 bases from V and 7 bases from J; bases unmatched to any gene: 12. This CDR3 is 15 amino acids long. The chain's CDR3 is CSVEDRRGNLEEQYF. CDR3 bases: TGCAGCGTTGAAGATAGGCGGGGGAACCTCGAAGAGCAGTACTTC.

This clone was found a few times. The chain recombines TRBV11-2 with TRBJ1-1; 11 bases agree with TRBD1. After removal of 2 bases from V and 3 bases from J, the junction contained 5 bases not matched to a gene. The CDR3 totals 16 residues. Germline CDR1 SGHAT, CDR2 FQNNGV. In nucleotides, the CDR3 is TGTGCCAGCAGCTTAATCCCGGGACAGGGGGACACTGAAGCTTTCTTT. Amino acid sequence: CASSLIPGQGDTEAFF.

CDR3 sequence: CASRGGRIANQPQHF. In DNA, the CDR3 is TGTGCCAGCAGAGGGGGACGGATAGCCAATCAGCCCCAGCATTTT. The chain is built from TRBV28 and TRBJ1-5, with a weak D call TRBD1 (6 bases). CDR1 and CDR2 from the germline V gene are MDHEN and SYDVKM. This CDR3 has 15 residues. Trimming removed 6 bases from V and 3 bases from J, with 15 bases in between. Based on the CDR3 plus reference TRBV28 and TRBJ1-5, the full variable domain is DVKVTQSSRYLVKRTGEKVFLECVQDMDHENMFWYRQDPGLGLRLIYFSYDVKMKEKGDIPEGYSVSREKKERFSLILESASTNQTSMYLCASRGGRIANQPQHFGDGTRLSIL.

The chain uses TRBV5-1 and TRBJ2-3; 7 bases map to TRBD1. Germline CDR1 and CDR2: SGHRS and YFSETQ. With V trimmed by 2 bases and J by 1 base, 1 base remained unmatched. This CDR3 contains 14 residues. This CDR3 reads CASSFQGGTDTQYF. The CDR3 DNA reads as TGCGCCAGCAGCTTCCAGGGGGGCACAGATACGCAGTATTTT.

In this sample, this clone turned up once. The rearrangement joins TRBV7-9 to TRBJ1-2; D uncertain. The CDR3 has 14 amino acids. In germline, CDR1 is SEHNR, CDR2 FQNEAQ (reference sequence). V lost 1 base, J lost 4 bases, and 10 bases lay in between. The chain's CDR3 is CASSLDGGIYGYTF. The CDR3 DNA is TGTGCCAGCAGCTTAGATGGCGGTATCTATGGCTACACCTTC.

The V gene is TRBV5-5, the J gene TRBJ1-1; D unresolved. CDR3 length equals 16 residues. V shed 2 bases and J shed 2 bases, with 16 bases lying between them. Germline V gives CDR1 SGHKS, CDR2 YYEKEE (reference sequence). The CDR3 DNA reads TGTGCCAGCAGCTTTGGGAGGCCCCGGGATAACACTGAAGCTTTCTTT. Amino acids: CASSFGRPRDNTEAFF.

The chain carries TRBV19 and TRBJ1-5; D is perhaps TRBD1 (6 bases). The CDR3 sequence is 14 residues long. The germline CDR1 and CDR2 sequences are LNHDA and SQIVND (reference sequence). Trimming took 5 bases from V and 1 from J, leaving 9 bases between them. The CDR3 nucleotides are TGTGCCAGTAGTGTACAGGGAAGCAATCAGCCCCAGCATTTT. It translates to CASSVQGSNQPQHF.

DNA for the CDR3: TGTGCCAGCAGATCTATCGGGAACAACTATGGCTACACCTTC. Translation: CASRSIGNNYGYTF. V gene TRBV28 combines with J gene TRBJ1-2; no reliable D call. Germline V gene sequence: CDR1 MDHEN, CDR2 SYDVKM. With 6 bases removed from V and 2 bases from J, the gap between germline ends came to 13 bases. This CDR3 spans 14 amino acids.

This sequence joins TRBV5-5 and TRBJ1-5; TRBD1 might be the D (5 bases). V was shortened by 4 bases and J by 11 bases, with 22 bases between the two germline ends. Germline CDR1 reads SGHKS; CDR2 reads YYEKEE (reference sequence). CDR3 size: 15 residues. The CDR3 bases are TGTGCCAGCAGCCCGAGAGAGGGGAGGATAGATGCCCAGCATTTT. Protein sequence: CASSPREGRIDAQHF.

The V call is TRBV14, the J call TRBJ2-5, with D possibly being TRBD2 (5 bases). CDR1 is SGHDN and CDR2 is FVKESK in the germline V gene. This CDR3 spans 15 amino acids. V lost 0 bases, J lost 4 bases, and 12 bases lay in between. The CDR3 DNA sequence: TGTGCCAGCAGCCAAGATAGCAGAGGGAGAGAGACCCAGTACTTC. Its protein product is CASSQDSRGRETQYF.

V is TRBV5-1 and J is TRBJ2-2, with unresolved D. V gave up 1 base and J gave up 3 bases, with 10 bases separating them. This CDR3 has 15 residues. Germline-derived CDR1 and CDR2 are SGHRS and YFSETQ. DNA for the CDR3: TGCGCCAGCAGCTTGTATGGGCCTGACACCGGGGAGCTGTTTTTT. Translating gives CASSLYGPDTGELFF. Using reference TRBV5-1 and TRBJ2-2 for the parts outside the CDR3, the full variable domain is KAGVTQTPRYLIKTRGQQVTLSCSPISGHRSVSWYQQTPGQGLQFLFEYFSETQRNKGNFPGRFSGRQFSNSRSEMNVSTLELGDSALYLCASSLYGPDTGELFFGEGSRLTVL.

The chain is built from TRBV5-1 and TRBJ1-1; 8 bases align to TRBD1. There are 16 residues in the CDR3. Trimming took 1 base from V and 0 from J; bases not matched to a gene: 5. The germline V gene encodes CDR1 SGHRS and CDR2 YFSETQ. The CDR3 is CASSLRAGGVNTEAFF. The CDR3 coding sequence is TGCGCCAGCAGCTTGAGGGCAGGGGGCGTGAACACTGAAGCTTTCTTT.

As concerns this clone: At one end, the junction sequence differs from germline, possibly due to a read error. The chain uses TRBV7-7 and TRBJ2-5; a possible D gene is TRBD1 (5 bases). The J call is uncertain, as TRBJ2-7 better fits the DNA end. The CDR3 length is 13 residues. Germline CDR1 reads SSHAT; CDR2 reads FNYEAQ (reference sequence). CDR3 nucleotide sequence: TGTGCTAGCAGCCCGACAGACTCCTACGAGCAGTACTTC. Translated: CASSPTDSYEQYF.

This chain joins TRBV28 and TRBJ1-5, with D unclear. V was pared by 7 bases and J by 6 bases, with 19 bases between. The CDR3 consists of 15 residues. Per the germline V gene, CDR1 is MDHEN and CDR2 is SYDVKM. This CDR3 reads CASTRDRGGGQPQHF. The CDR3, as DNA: TGTGCCAGCACCCGTGACCGGGGTGGAGGTCAGCCCCAGCATTTT. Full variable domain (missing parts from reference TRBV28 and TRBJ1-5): DVKVTQSSRYLVKRTGEKVFLECVQDMDHENMFWYRQDPGLGLRLIYFSYDVKMKEKGDIPEGYSVSREKKERFSLILESASTNQTSMYLCASTRDRGGGQPQHFGDGTRLSIL.

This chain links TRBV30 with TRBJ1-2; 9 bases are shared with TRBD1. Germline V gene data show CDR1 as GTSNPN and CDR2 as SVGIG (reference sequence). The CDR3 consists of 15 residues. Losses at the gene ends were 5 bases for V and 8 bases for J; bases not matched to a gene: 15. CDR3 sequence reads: CAWVRDRASARGYTF. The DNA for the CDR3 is TGTGCCTGGGTCCGGGACAGGGCCTCCGCCCGGGGCTACACCTTC.

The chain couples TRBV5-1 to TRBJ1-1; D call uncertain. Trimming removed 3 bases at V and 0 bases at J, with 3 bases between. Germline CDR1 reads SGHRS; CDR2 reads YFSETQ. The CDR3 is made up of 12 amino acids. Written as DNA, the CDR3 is TGCGCCAGCAGCTCAATGAACACTGAAGCTTTCTTT. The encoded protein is CASSSMNTEAFF.

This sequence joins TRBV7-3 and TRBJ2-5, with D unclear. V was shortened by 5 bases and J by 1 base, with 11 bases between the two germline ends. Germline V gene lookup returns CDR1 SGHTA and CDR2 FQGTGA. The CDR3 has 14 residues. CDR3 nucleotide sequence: TGTGCCAGCAGCCCCGGTGCAGGCCAAGAGACCCAGTACTTC. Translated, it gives CASSPGAGQETQYF.

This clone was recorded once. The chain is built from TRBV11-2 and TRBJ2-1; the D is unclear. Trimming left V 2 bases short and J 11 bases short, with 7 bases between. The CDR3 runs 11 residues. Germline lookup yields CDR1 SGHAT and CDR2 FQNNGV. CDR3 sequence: CASSLPLQQFF. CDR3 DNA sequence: TGTGCCAGCAGCTTACCTCTTCAGCAGTTCTTC.

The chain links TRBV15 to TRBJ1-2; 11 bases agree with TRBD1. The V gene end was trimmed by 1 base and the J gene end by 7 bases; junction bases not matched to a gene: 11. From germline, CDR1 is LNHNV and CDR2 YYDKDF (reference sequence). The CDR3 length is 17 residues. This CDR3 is CATSRGTGGRGYSGYTF. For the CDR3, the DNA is TGTGCCACCAGCAGAGGGACAGGGGGCAGGGGTTATTCTGGCTACACCTTC.

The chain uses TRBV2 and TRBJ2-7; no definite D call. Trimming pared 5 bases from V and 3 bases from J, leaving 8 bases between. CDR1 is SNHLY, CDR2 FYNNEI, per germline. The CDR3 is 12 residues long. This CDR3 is CASSPALYEQYF. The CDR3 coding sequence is TGTGCCAGCAGTCCCGCCCTCTACGAGCAGTACTTC.

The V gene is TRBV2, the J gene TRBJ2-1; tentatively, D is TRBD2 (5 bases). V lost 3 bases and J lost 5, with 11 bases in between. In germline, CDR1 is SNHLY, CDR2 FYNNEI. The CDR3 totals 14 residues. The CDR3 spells CASSERVSDNEQFF. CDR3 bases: TGTGCCAGCAGTGAGCGGGTTTCGGACAATGAGCAGTTCTTC. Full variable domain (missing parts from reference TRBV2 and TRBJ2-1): EPEVTQTPSHQVTQMGQEVILRCVPISNHLYFYWYRQILGQKVEFLVSFYNNEISEKSEIFDDQFSVERPDGSNFTLKIRSTKLEDSAMYFCASSERVSDNEQFFGPGTRLTVL.

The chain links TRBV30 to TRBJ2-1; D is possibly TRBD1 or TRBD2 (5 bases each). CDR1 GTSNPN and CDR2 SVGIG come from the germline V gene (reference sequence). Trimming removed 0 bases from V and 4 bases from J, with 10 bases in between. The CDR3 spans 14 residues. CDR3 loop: CAWSVGTGYNEQFF. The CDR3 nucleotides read TGTGCCTGGAGTGTGGGGACGGGGTACAATGAGCAGTTCTTC.

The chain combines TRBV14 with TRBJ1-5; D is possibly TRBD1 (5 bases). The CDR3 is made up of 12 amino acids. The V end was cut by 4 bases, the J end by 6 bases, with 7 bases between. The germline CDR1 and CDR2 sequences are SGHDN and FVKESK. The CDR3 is CASSLGGQPQHF. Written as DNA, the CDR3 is TGTGCCAGCAGCCTCGGGGGTCAGCCCCAGCATTTT.

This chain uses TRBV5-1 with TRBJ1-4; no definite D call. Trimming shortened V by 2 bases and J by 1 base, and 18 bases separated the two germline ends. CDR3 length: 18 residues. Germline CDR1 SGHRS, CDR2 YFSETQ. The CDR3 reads CASSFSPYDRKTNEKLFF. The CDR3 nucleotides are TGCGCCAGCAGCTTCTCCCCCTATGACCGGAAAACTAATGAAAAACTGTTTTTT.